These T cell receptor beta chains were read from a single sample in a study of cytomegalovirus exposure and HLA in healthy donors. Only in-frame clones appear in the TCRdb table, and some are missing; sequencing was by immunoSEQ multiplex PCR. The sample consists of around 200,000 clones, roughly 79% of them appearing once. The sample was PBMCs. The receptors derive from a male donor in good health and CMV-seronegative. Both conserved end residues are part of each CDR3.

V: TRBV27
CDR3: CASRAHQGATSNYGYTF

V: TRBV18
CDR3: CASSLGQGDREQYF

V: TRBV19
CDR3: CASSISNNEQFF

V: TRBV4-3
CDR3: CASSQDPEFGNQPQHF

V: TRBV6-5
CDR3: CASSPKFSYEQYF

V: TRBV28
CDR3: CASSLRGESTEAFF

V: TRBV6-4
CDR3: CASSVTSGNYNEQFF

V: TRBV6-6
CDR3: CASGARGSGYEQYF

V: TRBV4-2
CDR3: CASSWGLAEYNEQFF

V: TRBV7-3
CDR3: CASSLEGGQPQHF

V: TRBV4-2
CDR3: CASSPGLAETRYNEQFF

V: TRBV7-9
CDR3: CSSSLVQGPYSNQPQHF

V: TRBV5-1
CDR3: CASSAGQGASGNTIYF

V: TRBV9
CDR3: CASSSGQATYGYTF

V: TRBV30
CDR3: CAWSWQGNQPQHF

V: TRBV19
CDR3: CASSLGGTDTQYF

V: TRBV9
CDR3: CASSVDGRRGYEQYF

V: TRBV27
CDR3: CASSRGYEQYF

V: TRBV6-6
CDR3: CASTLGEPYGYTF

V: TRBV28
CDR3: CASSFRTANYGYTF

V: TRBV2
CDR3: CASSKGTGGSSNQPQHF

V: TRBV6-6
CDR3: CASRKQGEDNQPQHF

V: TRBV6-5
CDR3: CASTDREDTEAFF

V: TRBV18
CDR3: CASSPRGQGRNQPQHF

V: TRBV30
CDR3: CAWSQGQGLYNEQFF

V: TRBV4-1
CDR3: CASSQDWRLAGDEQFF

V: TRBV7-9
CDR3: CASSQQGTADIQYF

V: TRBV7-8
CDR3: CASSRSGTGGNEQFF

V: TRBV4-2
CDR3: CASSVHRPPRGAGGELFF

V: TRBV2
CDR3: CASRSGTGNREQYF

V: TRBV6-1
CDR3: CASSEIGAFTDTQYF

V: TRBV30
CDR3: CACERTVTNYGYTF

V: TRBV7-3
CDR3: CASGGGGGNEQFF

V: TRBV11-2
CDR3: CASSLGNRVYEQYF

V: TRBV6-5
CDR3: CASSYRGRDTEAFF

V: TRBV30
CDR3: CAWSGGDRSYEQYF

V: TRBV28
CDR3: CASSSGTGIGGYTF

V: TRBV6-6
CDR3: CASSSGDTQYF